This section outlines one TCR beta chain sequence together with its context. In germline, CDR1 is MNHEY, CDR2 SMNVEV (reference sequence). The CDR3 runs to 13 residues. V was pared by 7 bases and J by 6 bases, with 7 bases of the junction left unmatched. This record belongs to a study of OX40 agonist ivuxolimab in advanced cancers. Assay used: immunoSEQ multiplex PCR; TCRdb lists only in-frame clones, some missing. The sample shows about 41,000 clones, 60% to 80% of them seen only once. This clonotype was obtained from an adult with an advanced solid tumor such as melanoma, head and neck, liver or kidney cancer. The chain has TRBV27 and TRBJ2-3; 7 bases fit TRBD1. The material was CD4+ or CD8+ T cells sorted from blood, obtained in a trial of the OX40 agonist ivuxolimab. The CDR3 is CASILDRVDTQYF. The CDR3 region has the DNA TGTGCCAGCATTCTTGACAGGGTGGATACGCAGTATTTT.